The 27 T cell receptor beta chains below all came from one sample that was sequenced in a study of blood T cell repertoires in COVID-19 (dated by TCRdb to the early 2020s). Library preparation used the immunoSEQ multiplex PCR assay. The clones in this table, taken by TCRdb from immuneACCESS, are in-frame only. Not every clone is retained; where verified, under half of the shortfall comes from an unresolved V gene, and the cause of the rest is unknown. Counted in this sample were over 250,000 clones; 91% of them appeared once. Together, the top ten hold over 2% of the sample. Sequenced input: peripheral blood. The source is a woman between 25 and 40 years old with COVID-19, enrolled during active disease.

This chain links TRBV28 with TRBJ2-7; 7 nucleotides match TRBD2. The CDR3 spans 15 residues. Looked up from germline, CDR1 is MDHEN and CDR2 is SYDVKM. The ends lost 7 bases at V and 5 bases at J; junction bases unmatched: 14. The CDR3 bases are TGTGCCAGCAATGGGAGGGTAACCCCGTCCGACGAGCAGTACTTC. It translates to CASNGRVTPSDEQYF.

The V call is TRBV5-6, the J call TRBJ2-7; 7 positions agree with TRBD2. Trimming took 4 bases from V and 2 from J; bases not matched to a gene: 12. Germline CDR1 SGHDT, CDR2 YYEEEE. This CDR3 has 16 residues. The CDR3 sequence is CASSLISGEGTYEQYF. The CDR3 DNA sequence: TGTGCCAGCAGCCTAATTTCCGGGGAGGGGACCTACGAGCAGTACTTC.

The chain links TRBV28 to TRBJ1-3, with 8 bases fitting TRBD1. J lost 1 base, V lost 8 bases, and 1 base had no gene match. CDR3 size: 13 residues. Germline-derived CDR1 and CDR2 are MDHEN and SYDVKM. In DNA form, the CDR3 reads TGTGCCAGCGGGGACAGGTCTGGAAACACCATATATTTT. Its protein is CASGDRSGNTIYF.

This chain uses TRBV30 with TRBJ2-7; D is ambiguous. The CDR3 totals 15 residues. With 0 bases removed from V and 0 bases from J, the gap between germline ends came to 12 bases. From germline, CDR1 is GTSNPN and CDR2 SVGIG (reference sequence). DNA for the CDR3: TGTGCCTGGAGTGTCGACGCGGCGCGCTCCTACGAGCAGTACTTC. It translates to CAWSVDAARSYEQYF.

This chain connects TRBV19 to TRBJ2-3, with D possibly TRBD2 on 6 matching bases. Germline-derived CDR1 and CDR2 are LNHDA and SQIVND (reference sequence). The V end lost 6 bases, the J end lost 2 bases, and 15 bases lay between the germline ends. This CDR3 region has 15 residues. CDR3 amino acids: CASRKPGLPTDTQYF. In nucleotides, the CDR3 is TGTGCCAGTAGGAAACCGGGACTGCCCACAGATACGCAGTATTTT. The complete variable domain, with remaining parts taken from reference TRBV19 and TRBJ2-3, reads DGGITQSPKYLFRKEGQNVTLSCEQNLNHDAMYWYRQDPGQGLRLIYYSQIVNDFQKGDIAEGYSVSREKKESFPLTVTSAQKNPTAFYLCASRKPGLPTDTQYFGPGTRLTVL.

The rearrangement joins TRBV11-2 to TRBJ2-1; 10 bases align to TRBD2. Germline assignment: CDR1 SGHAT and CDR2 FQNNGV. Trimming removed 5 bases from V and 6 bases from J; junction bases left unmatched: 13. This CDR3 region has 17 residues. The CDR3 sequence is CASSRLGLAGVANEQFF. CDR3 nucleotides: TGTGCCAGCAGCCGTCTCGGCCTAGCGGGAGTGGCCAATGAGCAGTTCTTC.

The J gene is TRBJ2-5, the V gene TRBV25-1; the match to TRBD2 covers 7 bases. CDR1 MGHDK and CDR2 SYGVNS come from the germline V gene. The V segment lost 1 base and the J segment 5 bases; nucleotides outside the gene matches: 4. The CDR3 totals 14 residues. As DNA, the CDR3 is TGTGCCAGCAGTGAATGGCGGGGGACGGAGACCCAGTACTTC. This sequence encodes CASSEWRGTETQYF.

This chain connects TRBV5-1 to TRBJ2-4; tentative D call: TRBD2 (5 bases). CDR3 size: 14 residues. V was cut by 0 bases and J by 4 bases, with 8 bases left in between. Germline-derived CDR1 and CDR2 are SGHRS and YFSETQ. Written as DNA, the CDR3 is TGCGCCAGCAGCTTGGCGCCGGGAAAAAACATTCAGTACTTC. It encodes CASSLAPGKNIQYF.

The V and J genes are TRBV19 and TRBJ1-1, with 7 nucleotides matching TRBD1. In germline, CDR1 is LNHDA, CDR2 SQIVND (reference sequence). The CDR3 covers 14 residues. Trimming at V came to 3 bases and at J to 1 base, leaving 2 bases not matched to a gene. CDR3 sequence (DNA): TGTGCCAGTAGTATGGGACAGCCGAACACTGAAGCTTTCTTT. Its protein is CASSMGQPNTEAFF.

The count of this clone is one. Other nucleotide sequences in the sample specify the same CDR3. The V call is TRBV2, the J call TRBJ2-5; 7 bases align to TRBD1. The CDR3 is 12 amino acids. Germline V gene data show CDR1 as SNHLY and CDR2 as FYNNEI. Trimming at V came to 8 bases and at J to 2 bases, leaving 2 bases not matched to a gene. DNA of the CDR3: TGTGCCAGCCGGGGACAGCAAGAGACCCAGTACTTC. This sequence encodes CASRGQQETQYF.

The V gene is TRBV28, the J gene TRBJ2-7; D is ambiguous. Germline V lookup: CDR1 MDHEN, CDR2 SYDVKM. V lost 2 bases and J 4 bases, leaving 12 bases between the germline ends. The CDR3 is 14 amino acids. The DNA of the CDR3 is TGTGCCAGCAGTTTAGAACCCGCCAGGTACGAGCAGTACTTC. It translates to CASSLEPARYEQYF.

The gene calls are TRBV27 and TRBJ2-3, with 11 bases aligning to TRBD2. The CDR3 length is 17 residues. The trim removed 3 bases at V and 5 bases at J, leaving 10 bases unmatched. Germline V gene data show CDR1 as MNHEY and CDR2 as SMNVEV (reference sequence). The CDR3 DNA is TGTGCCAGCAGTTTTATCCCACTAGCGGGAGTGGGAGATACGCAGTATTTT. Encoded protein: CASSFIPLAGVGDTQYF.

This clone was seen only once. The chain has TRBV5-4 and TRBJ2-2; the match to TRBD2 covers 10 bases. There are 16 residues in the CDR3. After removal of 0 bases from V and 1 base from J, the junction contained 0 bases not matched to a gene. Germline CDR1 and CDR2: SGHNT and YYREEE (reference sequence). The CDR3, as DNA: TGTGCCAGCAGCTTGGGGACTAGCGGGAACACCGGGGAGCTGTTTTTT. It specifies CASSLGTSGNTGELFF.

This chain connects TRBV3-1 (or the pseudogene TRBV3-2) to TRBJ1-2; tentative D call: TRBD1 (6 bases). The CDR3 has 14 residues. Germline values: CDR1 LGHDT, CDR2 YNNKEL (reference sequence). Trimming shortened V by 4 bases and J by 4 bases, and 13 bases separated the two germline ends. CDR3 protein: CASSPNQGPYGYTF. The CDR3 DNA follows: TGTGCCAGCAGCCCGAATCAGGGGCCCTATGGCTACACCTTC.

V usage is TRBV21-1 and J usage is TRBJ2-1; the D call TRBD2 from the table was never checked on the DNA. TRBV21-1 is designated a pseudogene. The CDR3 is 14 residues long. The CDR3 DNA reads as TGTGCCAGCAGCAAAGTGACTAGCCGGAATGAGCAGTTCTTC. It translates to CASSKVTSRNEQFF.

The gene calls are TRBV6-7 and TRBJ1-1; D gene unclear. TRBV6-7 is labeled an ORF, and its function is uncertain. Between the trimmed V and J ends, which lost 0 bases and 5 bases, there was a span of 7 bases. This CDR3 has 13 amino acids. The CDR3 DNA reads TGTGCCAGCAGTTACTCAGACTGTACTGAAGCTTTCTTT. This encodes CASSYSDCTEAFF.

The genes are TRBV27 and TRBJ1-4; 9 nucleotides agree with TRBD1. The J segment lost 8 bases and the V segment lost 0 bases, leaving 10 bases of the junction unmatched. This CDR3 has 17 amino acids. Germline V gene lookup returns CDR1 MNHEY and CDR2 SMNVEV (reference sequence). The CDR3: CASSLSRQGGQREKLFF. The CDR3, as DNA: TGTGCCAGCAGTTTATCGAGACAGGGGGGGCAGAGGGAAAAACTGTTTTTT.

This clone occurred once. The CDR3 bases are TGCAGCGTCCGCCGGGACAGGGAAGTTGTTAAGCAGTACTTC. Translating it yields CSVRRDREVVKQYF. V usage is TRBV29-1 and J usage is TRBJ2-7; 9 nucleotides match TRBD1. This CDR3 has 14 amino acids. Trimming removed 6 bases from V and 8 bases from J; junction bases left unmatched: 14. Germline loops: CDR1 SQVTM, CDR2 ANQGSEA.

The V gene is TRBV5-1, the J gene TRBJ2-1, with D possibly TRBD2 on 6 matching bases. Trimming cost V 5 bases and J 4 bases, with 13 bases left between them. In germline, CDR1 is SGHRS, CDR2 YFSETQ. The CDR3 runs 14 residues. The CDR3 loop is CASRASGLYNEQFF. The CDR3 bases are TGCGCCAGCAGAGCGAGCGGGCTATACAATGAGCAGTTCTTC.

The genes are TRBV28 and TRBJ1-4, with 7 bases that match TRBD1. Germline V gives CDR1 MDHEN, CDR2 SYDVKM. Trimming at V came to 4 bases and at J to 6 bases, leaving 5 bases not matched to a gene. This CDR3 spans 14 amino acids. CDR3 residues: CASSSTGADEKLFF. CDR3 bases: TGTGCCAGCAGTTCAACAGGGGCGGATGAAAAACTGTTTTTT.

The J gene is TRBJ2-3, the V gene TRBV5-1; D possibly corresponds to TRBD1 (6 bases). Between the trimmed V and J ends, which lost 2 bases and 2 bases, there was a span of 12 bases. The CDR3 length is 15 residues. CDR1 SGHRS and CDR2 YFSETQ come from the germline V gene. In nucleotides, the CDR3 is TGCGCCAGCAGCTTACTACAGGGAACCACAGATACGCAGTATTTT. Encoded protein: CASSLLQGTTDTQYF.

The rearrangement links TRBV5-1 to TRBJ1-6; D not certain. Germline assignment: CDR1 SGHRS and CDR2 YFSETQ. V shed 3 bases and J shed 7 bases, with 5 bases lying between them. CDR3 length: 12 residues. DNA for the CDR3: TGCGCCAGCAGCTCCTTAAATTCACCCCTCCACTTT. Protein sequence: CASSSLNSPLHF.

In this sample, this clone turned up many times. This chain links TRBV5-4 with TRBJ1-2, with TRBD1 matching 8 bases. Per germline, CDR1 SGHNT and CDR2 YYREEE (reference sequence). There are 13 residues in the CDR3. Germline trimming cut 4 bases from V and 4 bases from J; bases unmatched to any gene: 3. CDR3 amino acids: CASSRTGTYGYTF. As DNA, the CDR3 is TGTGCCAGCAGCCGGACAGGGACCTATGGCTACACCTTC.

For the CDR3, the DNA is TGTGCCAGCAGCCCTAGCGGCTCAATCCCTTACGAGCAGTACTTC. It codes for CASSPSGSIPYEQYF. The V gene is TRBV14, the J gene TRBJ2-7; 7 bases are shared with TRBD2. The V segment lost 4 bases and the J segment 4 bases; nucleotides outside the gene matches: 10. This CDR3 contains 15 residues. The V gene's germline CDR1 is SGHDN and CDR2 FVKESK. Using reference TRBV14 and TRBJ2-7 for the parts outside the CDR3, the full variable domain is EAGVTQFPSHSVIEKGQTVTLRCDPISGHDNLYWYRRVMGKEIKFLLHFVKESKQDESGMPNNRFLAERTGGTYSTLKVQPAELEDSGVYFCASSPSGSIPYEQYFGPGTRLTVT.

V and J are TRBV7-7 and TRBJ2-3, with 7 bases that match TRBD2. The CDR3 spans 17 residues. The V gene end was trimmed by 4 bases and the J gene end by 0 bases; junction bases not matched to a gene: 10. Germline values: CDR1 SSHAT, CDR2 FNYEAQ (reference sequence). In DNA, the CDR3 is TGTGCCAGCAGCTCCAGCTCGGGAGGCGCTAGCACAGATACGCAGTATTTT. Protein product: CASSSSSGGASTDTQYF.

The chain employs TRBV6-1 and TRBJ2-1, with no clear D. V gave up 6 bases and J gave up 9 bases, with 12 bases separating them. This CDR3 contains 12 residues. The germline V gene has CDR1 MNHNS and CDR2 SASEGT. The CDR3 DNA reads as TGTGCCAGCAGACCTACGGAGCGTGAGCAGTTCTTC. Protein product: CASRPTEREQFF.

This chain uses TRBV14 with TRBJ2-7, with TRBD2 matching 7 bases. V gave up 3 bases and J gave up 4 bases; unmatched junction bases: 12. The length of the CDR3 is 16 residues. The germline CDR1 and CDR2 sequences are SGHDN and FVKESK. CDR3 sequence reads: CASSHAGGSKRYEQYF. Here the CDR3 DNA reads TGTGCCAGCAGCCACGCGGGCGGGAGTAAGAGATACGAGCAGTACTTC.